This passage covers 21 T cell receptor beta chains from one sample sequenced in a study of post-analysis software for immune sequencing data. Regarding the study as a whole: Comparison of patients with controls showed five TRBV segments more frequent in patients, TRBV5-6, TRBV5-1 and TRBV20-1 among them.

Every TCR beta cDNA library bore unique molecular identifiers. TCRdb re-derived calls from the PCR reads in MiXCR, one entry per CDR3 protein. The data show approximately 160,000 distinct CDR3 sequences, approximately 31% seen once. Antigens of these TCRs are unknown. The sequenced sample consisted of blood. The receptors come from a girl aged 10 to 17 with multiple sclerosis.

The chain employs TRBV10-1 and TRBJ2-3; a weak D match, TRBD2 (7 bases). Germline V gives CDR1 WNHNN, CDR2 SYGVQD (reference sequence). Deletions cut 10 bases from V and 5 bases from J, with 19 bases between. The CDR3 totals 14 residues. The CDR3 region has the DNA TGCGCCACCACCGGCGGGGGCGAGGGAGATACGCAGTATTTT. Amino acids: CATTGGGEGDTQYF.

The gene calls are TRBV12-3 or TRBV12-4 and TRBJ2-1; no clear D gene. V lost 3 bases and J lost 3, with 12 bases in between. The CDR3 has 15 residues. This chain's CDR3 is CASSLGAYGYNEQFF. CDR3 nucleotide sequence: TGTGCCAGCAGTTTGGGTGCTTATGGCTACAATGAGCAGTTCTTC.

Many counts were recorded for this clonotype. V is TRBV7-9 and J is TRBJ2-5; tentatively, D is TRBD2 (5 bases). V shed 0 bases and J shed 2 bases, with 7 bases lying between them. CDR1 SEHNR and CDR2 FQNEAQ come from the germline V gene (reference sequence). This CDR3 region has 14 residues. CDR3 DNA sequence: TGTGCCAGCAGCTTAGCCGGGAAGCAAGAGACCCAGTACTTC. This codes for CASSLAGKQETQYF.

This clonotype was picked up many times. The chain uses TRBV6-5 and TRBJ2-5; the D gene could be TRBD1 or TRBD2 (5 bases each). Germline assignment: CDR1 MNHEY and CDR2 SVGAGI. V was shortened by 6 bases and J by 5 bases, with 22 bases between the two germline ends. The CDR3 has 16 amino acids. As DNA, the CDR3 is TGTGCCAGCAGCCGTCGTTGGGGGAGTTATATGGAGACCCAGTACTTC. It codes for CASSRRWGSYMETQYF.

The chain uses TRBV7-2 and TRBJ2-2; D is unresolved. The germline gives CDR1 SGHTA, CDR2 FQGNSA. Trimming shortened V by 8 bases and J by 5 bases, and 18 bases separated the two germline ends. This CDR3 is 15 amino acids long. As DNA, the CDR3 is TGTGCCAGCGGACCTGGGCCGTTTAGAACCGGGGAGCTGTTTTTT. Amino acids: CASGPGPFRTGELFF.

Only a few counts were recorded for this clonotype. V usage is TRBV3-1 and J usage is TRBJ2-1; a possible D gene is TRBD2 (6 bases). V shed 1 base and J shed 10 bases, with 11 bases lying between them. Germline CDR1 LGHDT, CDR2 YNNKEL (reference sequence). The CDR3 totals 13 residues. DNA for the CDR3: TGTGCCAGCAGCCAAGTGGGGAGGACGGAGCAGTTCTTC. Translating it yields CASSQVGRTEQFF.

The V and J genes are TRBV12-3 or TRBV12-4 and TRBJ1-1, with D hard to call. Trimming pared 3 bases from V and 12 bases from J, leaving 11 bases between. The CDR3 has 11 residues. The CDR3 is CASSFGRESFF. The CDR3 coding sequence is TGTGCCAGCAGTTTTGGGAGGGAATCTTTCTTT.

In its sample, this clonotype was seen a few times. The V gene is TRBV24-1, the J gene TRBJ1-1; possible D gene TRBD1, 6 bases. With 9 bases removed from V and 3 bases from J, the gap between germline ends came to 13 bases. Germline lookup yields CDR1 KGHDR and CDR2 SFDVKD. The CDR3 covers 13 residues. The CDR3 region has the DNA TGTGCCACCTCCGCAGGGGCGTACACTGAAGCTTTCTTT. Translation gives CATSAGAYTEAFF.

The chain carries TRBV27 and TRBJ2-3; D might be TRBD2 (5 bases). CDR1 and CDR2 from the germline V gene are MNHEY and SMNVEV (reference sequence). The V gene lost 5 bases and the J gene lost 0 bases, with 15 bases spanning the gap. The CDR3 contains 16 residues. CDR3 nucleotides: TGTGCCAGCAGTCCCCCAGGAGCGGCTAGCACAGATACGCAGTATTTT. Protein: CASSPPGAASTDTQYF.

The chain is built from TRBV20-1 and TRBJ2-7, with 8 bases identical to TRBD1. V lost 3 bases to trimming and J lost 0 bases; unmatched junction nucleotides: 7. The CDR3 is 15 amino acids. Germline loops: CDR1 DFQATT, CDR2 SNEGSKA (reference sequence). CDR3 region: CSARPTDRGSYEQYF. The CDR3, as DNA: TGCAGTGCTAGGCCCACTGACAGGGGCTCCTACGAGCAGTACTTC.

This clonotype was observed a handful of times. V and J are TRBV5-1 and TRBJ2-7; D may be TRBD2 (5 bases). V lost 3 bases and J lost 5, with 12 bases in between. The germline V gene encodes CDR1 SGHRS and CDR2 YFSETQ. This CDR3 comprises 13 residues. The CDR3 is CASSSAGINEQYF. CDR3 nucleotide sequence: TGCGCCAGCAGCTCTGCGGGTATAAACGAGCAGTACTTC.

The V gene is TRBV7-6, the J gene TRBJ1-1; no reliable D call. V was trimmed by 3 bases and J by 0 bases, leaving 5 bases between them. The CDR3 runs to 13 residues. The V gene's germline CDR1 is SGHVS and CDR2 FNYEAQ. The CDR3 loop reads CASSFDLNTEAFF. CDR3 nucleotides: TGTGCCAGCAGCTTCGACTTGAACACTGAAGCTTTCTTT.

This clonotype appeared many times. The V call is TRBV20-1, the J call TRBJ2-1; no reliable D call. V lost 3 bases, J lost 0 bases, and 6 bases lay in between. CDR1 and CDR2 (germline): DFQATT, SNEGSKA (reference sequence). The CDR3 has 13 residues. In DNA, the CDR3 is TGCAGTGCTAGCCGAAGCTCCTACAATGAGCAGTTCTTC. This sequence encodes CSASRSSYNEQFF.

Worth noting for this clonotype: With a much larger clone just one base away, this may be a read error. The gene calls are TRBV20-1 and TRBJ2-1; D possibly corresponds to TRBD1 (6 bases). The germline V gene has CDR1 DFQATT and CDR2 SNEGSKA (reference sequence). The CDR3 extends over 14 amino acids. Trimming stripped 1 base from V and 6 bases from J, with 13 bases between. The CDR3 loop reads CSARGPQGTNEQFF. The CDR3 region has the DNA TGCAGTGCTAGAGGACCACAGGGAACCAATGAGCAGTTCTTC.

This clonotype was detected ten times or more. The chain combines TRBV12-3 or TRBV12-4 with TRBJ1-1; D gene uncertain. V was pared by 4 bases and J by 6 bases, with 6 bases between. The CDR3 loop spans 11 amino acids. For the CDR3, the DNA is TGTGCCAGCAGTTCGGCGGCTGAAGCTTTCTTT. Translated: CASSSAAEAFF.

The chain employs TRBV6-6 and TRBJ1-3; the D is unclear. Deletions cut 4 bases from V and 8 bases from J, with 21 bases between. Looked up from germline, CDR1 is MNHNY and CDR2 is SVGAGI (reference sequence). This CDR3 comprises 16 residues. The CDR3 DNA is TGTGCCAGCAGTTTCCCCAGCGGCCCGGGGTTAGACACCATATATTTT. Translation: CASSFPSGPGLDTIYF.

Remarks on this clonotype: A much larger clone is a single base away; this may be a read error. DNA for the CDR3: TGTGCCGGCAGCTTAGATCCCAAAAGAAATCAGCCCCAGCATTTT. This codes for CAGSLDPKRNQPQHF. The chain uses TRBV7-6 and TRBJ1-5; D is uncertain. There are 15 residues in the CDR3. The germline V gene has CDR1 SGHVS and CDR2 FNYEAQ.

The table lists this clonotype with many counts. The V call is TRBV25-1, the J call TRBJ2-5; weak D call: TRBD2 (5 bases). This CDR3 region has 17 residues. V dropped 5 bases and J dropped 2 bases, with 21 bases sitting between them. From germline, CDR1 is MGHDK and CDR2 SYGVNS. This CDR3 reads CASSPQNVGEEQETQYF. The CDR3 DNA follows: TGTGCCAGCAGTCCCCAGAATGTGGGAGAGGAACAAGAGACCCAGTACTTC.

Turning to this clonotype: A read error is possible here, since a much larger clone lies one base away. This chain uses TRBV9 with TRBJ2-1; D may be TRBD1 or TRBD2 (6 bases each). V lost 4 bases and J 5 bases, leaving 16 bases between the germline ends. Germline loops: CDR1 SGDLS, CDR2 YYNGEE. The CDR3 contains 15 residues. The CDR3 DNA reads TGTGCCAGCAGCACCTCGTTCGGGGGCGACAATGAGCAGTTCTTC. It translates to CASSTSFGGDNEQFF.

Points on this clonotype: Just one base apart from a much larger clone, this may be a read error. The chain carries TRBV7-8 and TRBJ2-7, with 13 nucleotides matching TRBD2. The J segment lost 0 bases and the V segment lost 5 bases, leaving 4 bases of the junction unmatched. The CDR3 sequence is 16 residues long. Germline V lookup: CDR1 SGHVS, CDR2 FQNEAQ. The CDR3 DNA sequence: TGTGCCAGCAGCCTCTGGACTAGCGGGAGCTCCTACGAGCAGTACTTC. Translating it yields CASSLWTSGSSYEQYF.

This clonotype has just a few counts. The chain employs TRBV6-5 and TRBJ2-7, with D maybe TRBD1 (6 bases). Germline CDR1 and CDR2: MNHEY and SVGAGI. The length of the CDR3 is 15 residues. Deletions cut 0 bases from V and 0 bases from J, with 9 bases between. CDR3 region: CASSYSGTTSYEQYF. DNA of the CDR3: TGTGCCAGCAGTTACTCCGGGACAACCTCCTACGAGCAGTACTTC.